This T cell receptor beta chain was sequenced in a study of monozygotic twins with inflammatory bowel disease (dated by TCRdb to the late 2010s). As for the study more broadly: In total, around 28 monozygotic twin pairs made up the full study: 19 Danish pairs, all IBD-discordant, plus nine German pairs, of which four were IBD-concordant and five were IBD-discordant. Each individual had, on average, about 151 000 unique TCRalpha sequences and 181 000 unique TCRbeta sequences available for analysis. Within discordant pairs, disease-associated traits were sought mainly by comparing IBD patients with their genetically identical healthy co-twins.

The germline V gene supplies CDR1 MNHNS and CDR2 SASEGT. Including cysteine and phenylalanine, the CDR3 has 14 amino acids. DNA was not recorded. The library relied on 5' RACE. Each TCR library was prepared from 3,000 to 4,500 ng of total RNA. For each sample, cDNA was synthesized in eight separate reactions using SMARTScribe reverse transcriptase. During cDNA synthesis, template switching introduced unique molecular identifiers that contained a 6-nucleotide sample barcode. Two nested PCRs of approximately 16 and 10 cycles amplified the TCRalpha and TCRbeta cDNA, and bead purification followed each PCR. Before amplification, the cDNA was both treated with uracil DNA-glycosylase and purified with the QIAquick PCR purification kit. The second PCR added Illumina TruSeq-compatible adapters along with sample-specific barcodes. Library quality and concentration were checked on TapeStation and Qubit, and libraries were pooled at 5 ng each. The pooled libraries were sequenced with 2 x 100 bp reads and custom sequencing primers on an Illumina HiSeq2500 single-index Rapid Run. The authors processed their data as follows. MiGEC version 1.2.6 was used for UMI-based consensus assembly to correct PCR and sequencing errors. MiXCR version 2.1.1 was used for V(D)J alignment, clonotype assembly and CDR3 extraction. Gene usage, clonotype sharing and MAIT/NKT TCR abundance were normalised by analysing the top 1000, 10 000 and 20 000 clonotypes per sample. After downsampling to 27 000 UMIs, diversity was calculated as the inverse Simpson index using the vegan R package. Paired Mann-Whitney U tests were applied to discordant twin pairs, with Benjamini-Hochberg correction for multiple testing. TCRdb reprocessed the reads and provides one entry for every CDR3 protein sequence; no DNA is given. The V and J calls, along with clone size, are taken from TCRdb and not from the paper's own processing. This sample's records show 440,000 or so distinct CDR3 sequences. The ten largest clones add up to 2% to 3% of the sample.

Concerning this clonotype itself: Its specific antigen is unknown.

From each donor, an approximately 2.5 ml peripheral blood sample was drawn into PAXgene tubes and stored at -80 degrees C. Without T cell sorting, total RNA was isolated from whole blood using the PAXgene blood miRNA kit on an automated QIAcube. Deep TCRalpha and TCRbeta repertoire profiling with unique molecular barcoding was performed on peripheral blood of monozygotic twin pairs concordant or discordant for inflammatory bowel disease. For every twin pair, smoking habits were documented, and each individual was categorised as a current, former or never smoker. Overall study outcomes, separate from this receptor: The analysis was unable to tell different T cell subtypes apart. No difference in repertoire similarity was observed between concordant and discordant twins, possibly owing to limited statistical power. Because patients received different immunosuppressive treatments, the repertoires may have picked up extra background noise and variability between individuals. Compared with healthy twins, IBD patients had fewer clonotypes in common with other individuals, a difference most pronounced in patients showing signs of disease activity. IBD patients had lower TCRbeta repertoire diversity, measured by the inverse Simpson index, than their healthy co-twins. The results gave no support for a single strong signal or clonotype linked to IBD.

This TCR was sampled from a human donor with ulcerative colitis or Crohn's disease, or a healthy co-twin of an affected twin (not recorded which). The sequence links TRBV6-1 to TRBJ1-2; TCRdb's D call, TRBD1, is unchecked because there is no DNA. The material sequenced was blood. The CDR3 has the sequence CASSDGPGPYGYTF.